In its sample, the clone carrying this T cell receptor (beta chain) was seen once. Antigen unknown. Germline V gene sequence: CDR1 SGDLS, CDR2 YYNGEE. The ends were cut back, 3 bases at V and 4 bases at J, with 10 bases in the middle. The CDR3 extends over 14 amino acids. PCR used 60 Vbeta primers and 13 Jbeta primers. TCRdb's table, derived via immunoSEQ multiplex PCR, lists solely in-frame clones and lacks some. The sample lists some 190,000 clones; 76% were seen once. The sample is drawn from a study of cytomegalovirus exposure and HLA in healthy donors. Study results and limitations: In vitro checks showed that a few CMV-associated chains really do target CMV antigens.

This chain connects TRBV9 to TRBJ2-2; D gene uncertain. This receptor was identified in a man younger than 35 in good health and CMV-seronegative. Input material: PBMCs. CDR3 DNA: TGTGCCAGCAGCGCTAAACCTATCACCGGGGAGCTGTTTTTT. It yields the protein CASSAKPITGELFF.